A single sample gave rise to the 25 T cell receptor beta chains below, sequenced in a study of T cells in localized non-small cell lung cancer. The method was immunoSEQ multiplex PCR; TCRdb's version includes in-frame clones alone and lacks a portion of them. The sample shows 45,000 to 60,000 clones, 86% of them seen only once. Material: PBMCs, obtained before any cancer treatment. All receptors derive from a man aged 40 to 69 with stage II lung adenocarcinoma.

This clone was counted once. The chain combines TRBV18 with TRBJ1-4, with a tentative D call TRBD1 (6 bases). Trimming took 4 bases from V and 3 from J, leaving 9 bases between them. Germline V gene lookup returns CDR1 KGHSH and CDR2 LQKENI. The CDR3 consists of 14 residues. In DNA form, the CDR3 reads TGTGCCAGCTCACGACAGGAGTCTAATGAAAAACTGTTTTTT. It specifies CASSRQESNEKLFF.

V is TRBV6-5 and J is TRBJ1-2, with D possibly TRBD1 on 6 matching bases. Per germline, CDR1 MNHEY and CDR2 SVGAGI. This CDR3 comprises 15 residues. Trimming pared 3 bases from V and 3 bases from J, leaving 14 bases between. CDR3 sequence (DNA): TGTGCCAGCAGTTATTTCACAGGGAAGGACTATGGCTACACCTTC. Translating gives CASSYFTGKDYGYTF.

This CDR3 reads CASSLRAGTEAFF. The CDR3 DNA reads TGTGCCAGCAGTTTGAGGGCAGGGACTGAAGCTTTCTTT. The V call is TRBV7-3, the J call TRBJ1-1; D is perhaps TRBD1 (5 bases). This CDR3 spans 13 amino acids. V lost 6 bases, J lost 5 bases, and 13 bases lay in between. CDR1 and CDR2 (germline): SGHTA, FQGTGA.

The chain employs TRBV18 and TRBJ1-1; no clear D gene. CDR3 length: 12 amino acids. Germline V gene data show CDR1 as KGHSH and CDR2 as LQKENI. V dropped 3 bases and J dropped 2 bases, with 4 bases sitting between them. CDR3 residues: CASSPYNTEAFF. The CDR3 DNA reads TGTGCCAGCTCACCTTATAACACTGAAGCTTTCTTT.

The V and J genes are TRBV28 and TRBJ2-7, with a possible D match to TRBD2 (7 bases). The CDR3 sequence is 15 residues long. The germline V gene has CDR1 MDHEN and CDR2 SYDVKM. Trimming pared 2 bases from V and 3 bases from J, leaving 14 bases between. The CDR3 region has the DNA TGTGCCAGCAGTTTAGGAGGGGGGGCAATCTACGAGCAGTACGTC. It yields the protein CASSLGGGAIYEQYV.

This clone was counted once. The chain links TRBV9 to TRBJ2-1, with 7 bases that match TRBD2. CDR1 is SGDLS, CDR2 YYNGEE, per germline. CDR3 length: 15 amino acids. V gave up 4 bases and J gave up 2 bases; unmatched junction bases: 6. CDR3 residues: CASSPSGVPYNEQFF. CDR3 sequence (DNA): TGTGCCAGCAGCCCGAGCGGGGTTCCCTACAATGAGCAGTTCTTC. Using reference TRBV9 and TRBJ2-1 for the parts outside the CDR3, the full variable domain is DSGVTQTPKHLITATGQRVTLRCSPRSGDLSVYWYQQSLDQGLQFLIQYYNGEERAKGNILERFSAQQFPDLHSELNLSSLELGDSALYFCASSPSGVPYNEQFFGPGTRLTVL.

This sequence joins TRBV4-1 and TRBJ1-2; D might be TRBD1 (6 bases). Germline CDR1 is MGHRA and CDR2 is YSYEKL. The ends were cut back, 0 bases at V and 6 bases at J, with 26 bases in the middle. This CDR3 spans 19 amino acids. The CDR3 is CASSQDLIIVTGSMNGYTF. The CDR3 region has the DNA TGCGCCAGCAGCCAAGATTTGATTATTGTGACAGGCAGTATGAATGGCTACACCTTC.

DNA for the CDR3: TGTGCCAGCAGCTCCACTAGGACAGGCGGCTACACCTTC. Encoded protein: CASSSTRTGGYTF. The chain has TRBV11-3 and TRBJ1-2; TRBD1 matches at 7 bases. The junction had 7 bases not matched to a gene; V was cut back by 4 bases and J by 8 bases. Per germline, CDR1 SGHNT and CDR2 YENEEA. CDR3 length: 13 amino acids.

The V gene is TRBV28, the J gene TRBJ2-5, with D unclear. The CDR3 runs 13 residues. V lost 4 bases to trimming and J lost 4 bases, with 10 bases between them. Germline-derived CDR1 and CDR2 are MDHEN and SYDVKM. Here the CDR3 reads CASSSGRLETQYF. The CDR3 region has the DNA TGTGCCAGCAGTTCCGGACGGTTAGAGACCCAGTACTTC.

This clone was seen a few times. The chain combines TRBV5-1 with TRBJ1-1; the D is unclear. Trimming pared 0 bases from V and 3 bases from J, leaving 3 bases between. CDR3 length: 12 residues. The germline V gene has CDR1 SGHRS and CDR2 YFSETQ. The DNA for the CDR3 is TGCGCCAGCAGCTTGGATGACACTGAAGCTTTCTTT. Amino acids: CASSLDDTEAFF.

The chain joins TRBV5-1 to TRBJ1-6; TRBD1 agrees at 8 bases. Germline values: CDR1 SGHRS, CDR2 YFSETQ. This CDR3 has 14 amino acids. Trimming at V came to 3 bases and at J to 6 bases, leaving 2 bases not matched to a gene. DNA for the CDR3: TGCGCCAGCAGCTCCACAGGGGGTAATTCACCCCTCCACTTT. This translates into CASSSTGGNSPLHF.

The chain links TRBV5-1 to TRBJ1-4; D call uncertain. The CDR3 runs 14 residues. Germline V gene lookup returns CDR1 SGHRS and CDR2 YFSETQ. Trimming stripped 4 bases from V and 3 bases from J, with 10 bases between. CDR3 DNA: TGCGCCAGCAGCCCCTCGGTTTCTAATGAAAAACTGTTTTTT. This codes for CASSPSVSNEKLFF.

The chain uses TRBV9 and TRBJ2-6, with D perhaps TRBD2 (5 bases). The CDR3 runs 17 residues. CDR1 and CDR2 from the germline V gene are SGDLS and YYNGEE. Trimming removed 0 bases at V and 0 bases at J, with 10 bases between. In DNA, the CDR3 is TGTGCCAGCAGCGTAGCAGTCGGACTCTCTGGGGCCAACGTCCTGACTTTC. Translated: CASSVAVGLSGANVLTF. The whole variable domain, filled in from reference TRBV9 and TRBJ2-6, reads DSGVTQTPKHLITATGQRVTLRCSPRSGDLSVYWYQQSLDQGLQFLIQYYNGEERAKGNILERFSAQQFPDLHSELNLSSLELGDSALYFCASSVAVGLSGANVLTFGAGSRLTVL.

The chain is built from TRBV6-5 and TRBJ1-1; D call uncertain. Germline V gives CDR1 MNHEY, CDR2 SVGAGI. CDR3 size: 12 residues. Trimming removed 8 bases from V and 1 base from J, with 8 bases in between. CDR3 in amino acids: CASYRGNTEAFF. The CDR3 nucleotides read TGTGCCAGCTATAGAGGGAACACTGAAGCTTTCTTT.

This chain links TRBV7-3 with TRBJ2-2, with 7 bases matching TRBD1. CDR3 size: 15 residues. The ends lost 6 bases at V and 0 bases at J; junction bases unmatched: 4. Germline values: CDR1 SGHTA, CDR2 FQGTGA. DNA of the CDR3: TGTGCCAGCAGTCCGGGACAGTCGAACACCGGGGAGCTGTTTTTT. This sequence encodes CASSPGQSNTGELFF.

V usage is TRBV5-1 and J usage is TRBJ2-3; TRBD2 matches 10 bases. The CDR3 loop spans 18 amino acids. Trimming cost V 4 bases and J 0 bases; bases outside gene matches: 11. Germline assignment: CDR1 SGHRS and CDR2 YFSETQ. The CDR3 DNA sequence: TGCGCCAGCAGCCCTATCTTAGCGGGGGGACTTAGCACAGATACGCAGTATTTT. Protein product: CASSPILAGGLSTDTQYF. Using reference TRBV5-1 and TRBJ2-3 for the parts outside the CDR3, the full variable domain is KAGVTQTPRYLIKTRGQQVTLSCSPISGHRSVSWYQQTPGQGLQFLFEYFSETQRNKGNFPGRFSGRQFSNSRSEMNVSTLELGDSALYLCASSPILAGGLSTDTQYFGPGTRLTVL.

This clone was counted a few times. This chain joins TRBV27 and TRBJ1-4; D is uncertain. Germline V gives CDR1 MNHEY, CDR2 SMNVEV (reference sequence). With 6 bases removed from V and 1 base from J, the gap between germline ends came to 15 bases. The CDR3 spans 16 residues. The CDR3 nucleotides are TGTGCCAGCAGCTTGAACTACGAGGGAACTAATGAAAAACTGTTTTTT. This codes for CASSLNYEGTNEKLFF.

This chain joins TRBV5-6 and TRBJ2-1; unclear D gene. The CDR3 runs 15 residues. V was pared by 0 bases and J by 2 bases, with 9 bases between. Looked up from germline, CDR1 is SGHDT and CDR2 is YYEEEE. This CDR3 is CASSLGGTTYNEQFF. CDR3 bases: TGTGCCAGCAGCTTGGGCGGAACAACCTACAATGAGCAGTTCTTC.

The V and J genes are TRBV5-4 and TRBJ1-1, with D possibly matching TRBD1 (6 bases). Trimming left V 0 bases short and J 3 bases short, with 12 bases between. CDR1 is SGHNT and CDR2 is YYREEE in the germline V gene (reference sequence). CDR3 length equals 15 residues. CDR3 amino acids: CASSLETGIYTEAFF. The CDR3 region has the DNA TGTGCCAGCAGCTTGGAAACAGGGATTTACACTGAAGCTTTCTTT.

The gene calls are TRBV2 and TRBJ1-6; TRBD1 is a possible D gene (5 bases). Trimming took off 8 bases at V and 0 bases at J, with 11 bases between the two ends. Germline V gene sequence: CDR1 SNHLY, CDR2 FYNNEI. The CDR3 is made up of 15 amino acids. CDR3 nucleotides: TGTGCCAGCTCCACAGGATTCTCCTATAATTCACCCCTCCACTTT. Its translation: CASSTGFSYNSPLHF.

The chain has TRBV2 and TRBJ2-7; D is perhaps TRBD1 (6 bases). This CDR3 has 16 residues. Germline CDR1 reads SNHLY; CDR2 reads FYNNEI. Trimming pared 0 bases from V and 3 bases from J, leaving 15 bases between. The CDR3 loop reads CASSEAGGRGGYEQYF. CDR3 nucleotide sequence: TGTGCCAGCAGTGAAGCCGGTGGTCGAGGGGGCTACGAGCAGTACTTC.

The V gene is TRBV6-1, the J gene TRBJ2-1; TRBD1 might be the D (5 bases). CDR1 is MNHNS and CDR2 is SASEGT in the germline V gene. This CDR3 is built from 12 residues. Trimming cost V 4 bases and J 8 bases, with 9 bases left between them. CDR3 region: CASSGQGYEQFF. CDR3 DNA: TGTGCCAGCAGTGGCCAGGGCTATGAGCAGTTCTTC.

This clone was detected only once. This rearrangement joins TRBV5-6 to TRBJ2-1; a weak D match, TRBD2 (6 bases). Germline CDR1 SGHDT, CDR2 YYEEEE. CDR3 length equals 16 residues. V was pared by 0 bases and J by 4 bases, with 14 bases between. As DNA, the CDR3 is TGTGCCAGCAGCTTGGGTAGCGGTTCCTCGTACAATGAGCAGTTCTTC. This translates into CASSLGSGSSYNEQFF.

The chain has TRBV14 and TRBJ1-1, with TRBD1 matching over 7 bases. CDR1 is SGHDN, CDR2 FVKESK, per germline. Trimming at V came to 4 bases and at J to 8 bases, leaving 4 bases not matched to a gene. The CDR3 consists of 12 residues. CDR3 coding DNA: TGTGCCAGCAGCCTTGGGACAGTAGAAGCTTTCTTT. Encoded protein: CASSLGTVEAFF.

This clone was picked up one time. The chain uses TRBV7-9 and TRBJ2-2; D gene ambiguous. The germline V and J ends were trimmed by 4 bases and 4 bases, with 16 bases remaining between them. The CDR3 contains 16 residues. In germline, CDR1 is SEHNR, CDR2 FQNEAQ (reference sequence). The CDR3: CASSSRPTSGTGELFF. The CDR3 DNA sequence: TGTGCCAGCAGCTCCAGACCAACTTCGGGCACCGGGGAGCTGTTTTTT. Full variable domain (rest looked up from reference TRBV7-9 and TRBJ2-2): DTGVSQNPRHKITKRGQNVTFRCDPISEHNRLYWYRQTLGQGPEFLTYFQNEAQLEKSRLLSDRFSAERPKGSFSTLEIQRTEQGDSAMYLCASSSRPTSGTGELFFGEGSRLTVL.